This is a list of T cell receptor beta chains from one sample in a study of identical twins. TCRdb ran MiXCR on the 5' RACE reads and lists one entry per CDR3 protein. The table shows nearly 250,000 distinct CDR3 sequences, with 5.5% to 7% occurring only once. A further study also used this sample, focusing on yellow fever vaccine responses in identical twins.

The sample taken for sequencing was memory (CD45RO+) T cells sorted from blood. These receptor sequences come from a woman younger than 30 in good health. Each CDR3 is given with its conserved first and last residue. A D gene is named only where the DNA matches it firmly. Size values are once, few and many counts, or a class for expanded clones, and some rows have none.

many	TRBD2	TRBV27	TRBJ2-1	TGTGCCAGCAGTCCCCCGCCTAGCGGCGGGGACAATGAGCAGTTCTTC	CASSPPPSGGDNEQFF
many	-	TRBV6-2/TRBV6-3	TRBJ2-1	TGTGCCAGCAGTACCCAGGGAAAGGGGCAGTTCTTC	CASSTQGKGQFF
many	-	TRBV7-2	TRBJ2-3	TGTGCCAGCAGCTTATTTGACTCATCGACAGATACGCAGTATTTT	CASSLFDSSTDTQYF
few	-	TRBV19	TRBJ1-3	TGTGCCAGCATACGAAACTCTGGAAACACCATATATTTT	CASIRNSGNTIYF
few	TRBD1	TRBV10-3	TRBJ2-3	TGTGCCATCAGCCCCGGGACAGGAACTGACACAGATACGCAGTATTTT	CAISPGTGTDTDTQYF
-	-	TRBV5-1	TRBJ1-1	TGCGCCAGCAGCTGGCGGGGGGAAGGTACTGAAGCTTTCTTT	CASSWRGEGTEAFF
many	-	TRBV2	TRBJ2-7	TGTGCCAGCAGCCGGACGGGGGCCTACGAGCAGTACTTC	CASSRTGAYEQYF
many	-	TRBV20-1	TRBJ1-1	TGCAGTGCTAGTTCTGGGCCGCGAGCTTTCTTT	CSASSGPRAFF
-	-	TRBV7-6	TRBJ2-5	TGTGCCAGCAGCCCCCGACTGAAAGAGACCCAGTACTTC	CASSPRLKETQYF
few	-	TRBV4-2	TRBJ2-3	TGTGCCAGCAGCCAATCCTTCGCTAGTAGAGATACGCAGTATTTT	CASSQSFASRDTQYF
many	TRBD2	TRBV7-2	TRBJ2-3	TGTGCCAGCAGCCTCCTTGTGGGAGGGCAGGTGATAGATACGCAGTATTTT	CASSLLVGGQVIDTQYF
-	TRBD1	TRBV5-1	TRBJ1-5	TGCGCCAGCAGCTTGGGCGGGACAGTCAATCAGCCCCAGCATTTT	CASSLGGTVNQPQHF
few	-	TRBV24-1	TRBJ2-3	TGTGCCACCAGTGATTTTAGGCGGACAGATACGCAGTATTTT	CATSDFRRTDTQYF
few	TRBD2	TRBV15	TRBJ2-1	TGTGCCACCAGCAAACTAGCGGGAGGATCCAATGAGCAGTTCTTC	CATSKLAGGSNEQFF
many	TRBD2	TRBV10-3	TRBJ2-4	TGTGCCATCAGTGAGCCGAGACTAGCGGGACTAGCCAAAAACATTCAGTACTTC	CAISEPRLAGLAKNIQYF
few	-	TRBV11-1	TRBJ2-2	TGTGCCAGCAGCTTATCTCGGGAGCTGTTTTTT	CASSLSRELFF
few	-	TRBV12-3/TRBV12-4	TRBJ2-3	TGTGCCAGCAGTCTTCATAGGCCGCAATCGAAAGGGGATACGCAGTATTTT	CASSLHRPQSKGDTQYF
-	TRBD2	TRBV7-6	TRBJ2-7	TGTGCCAGCGGGCTAGCGGGGGGCTACGAGCAGTACTTC	CASGLAGGYEQYF
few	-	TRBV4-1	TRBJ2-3	TGCGCCAGCAGTCCAAGGCCGCCAGCGGAGAGCACAGATACGCAGTATTTT	CASSPRPPAESTDTQYF
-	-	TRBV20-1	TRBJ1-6	TGCAGTGCTAGAATCCAGGGAGGGTTTTATAATTCACCCCTCCACTTT	CSARIQGGFYNSPLHF
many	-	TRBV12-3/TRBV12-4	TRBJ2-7	TGTGCCAGCAGTTTTCGGGTCGACGAGCAGTACTTC	CASSFRVDEQYF
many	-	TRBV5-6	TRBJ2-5	TGTGCCAGCAGCTCGGGACTGATAGCCAAGACCCAGTACTTC	CASSSGLIAKTQYF
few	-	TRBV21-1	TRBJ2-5	TGTGCCAGCAGCACCTCCGGGATGAGGGACAGGACATACGGGACCCAGTACTTC	CASSTSGMRDRTYGTQYF
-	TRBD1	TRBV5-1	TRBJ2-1	TGCGCCAGCAGCTTGGCCATTACTGGGACAGGGGACAATGAGCAGTTCTTC	CASSLAITGTGDNEQFF
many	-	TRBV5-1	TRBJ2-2	TGCGCCAGCAAAAGGGACCCGGTGGGTCCCGGGGAGCTGTTTTTT	CASKRDPVGPGELFF
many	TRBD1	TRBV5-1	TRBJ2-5	TGCGCCAGCAGCGGACAGGGCCAAGAGACCCAGTACTTC	CASSGQGQETQYF
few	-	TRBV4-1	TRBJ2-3	TGCGCCAGCAGCCAAGCCTCCATGGGCGGCACAGATACGCAGTATTTT	CASSQASMGGTDTQYF
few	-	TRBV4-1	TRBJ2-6	TGCGCCAGCAGCCAAGGAGACCGCAGGGCTGGGGCCAACGTCCTGACTTTC	CASSQGDRRAGANVLTF
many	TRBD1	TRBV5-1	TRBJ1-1	TGCGCCAGCAGCTCGGGGGACAGATTGAACACTGAAGCTTTCTTT	CASSSGDRLNTEAFF
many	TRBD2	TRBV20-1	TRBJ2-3	TGCAGTGCCGGACGTAGCGGGGGCACAGATACGCAGTATTTT	CSAGRSGGTDTQYF
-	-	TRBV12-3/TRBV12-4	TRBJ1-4	TGTGCCAGCACGACCCCCATGGGGTCTAATGAAAAACTGTTTTTT	CASTTPMGSNEKLFF
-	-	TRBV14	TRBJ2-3	TGTGCCAGCAGCCACAAGACTAGGCTTGATACGCAGTATTTT	CASSHKTRLDTQYF
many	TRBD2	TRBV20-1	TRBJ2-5	TGCAGTGCACGTACTAGCGGGGAGACCCAGTACTTC	CSARTSGETQYF
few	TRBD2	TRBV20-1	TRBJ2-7	TGCAGTGCTAGAGGAAGTAGCGGGGACTTCTCCTACGAGCAGTACTTC	CSARGSSGDFSYEQYF
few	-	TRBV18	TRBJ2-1	TGTGCCAGCTCACCGGAGGAGAGAAGGGGGATATACAATGAGCAGTTCTTC	CASSPEERRGIYNEQFF
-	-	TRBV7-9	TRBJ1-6	TGTGCCAGCAGCCTGTCGTCGAATTCACCCCTCCACTTT	CASSLSSNSPLHF
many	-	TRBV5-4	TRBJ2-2	TGTGCCAGCAACCCTCTTGGAGGCGGGGAGCTGTTTTTT	CASNPLGGGELFF
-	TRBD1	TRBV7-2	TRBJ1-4	TGTGCCAGCAGCTTAGCGGGACAGATTAATGAAAAACTGTTTTTT	CASSLAGQINEKLFF
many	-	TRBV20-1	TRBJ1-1	TGCAGTGCTAGAGGGGGATTGGGGGTGGGAACTGAAGCTTTCTTT	CSARGGLGVGTEAFF
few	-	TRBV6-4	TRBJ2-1	TGTGCCAGCAGTGACACCCCCGGGTACAATGAGCAGTTCTTC	CASSDTPGYNEQFF
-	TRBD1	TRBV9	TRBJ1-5	TGTGCCAGCAGCGTTGGGACAGGGGGTTTGGGTCAGCCCCAGCATTTT	CASSVGTGGLGQPQHF
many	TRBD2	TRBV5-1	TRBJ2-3	TGTGCCAGCAGCCGCGGGGGAGGCACAGATACGCAGTATTTT	CASSRGGGTDTQYF
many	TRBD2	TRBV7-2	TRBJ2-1	TGTGCCAGCAGCTTAGCGGGACTAGCGGGGTACAATGAGCAGTTCTTC	CASSLAGLAGYNEQFF
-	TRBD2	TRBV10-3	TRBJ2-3	TGTGCCATCAGGGCGGGTAGCGGGGGGGCCCCCCTTCGGGGAACAGATACGCAGTATTTT	CAIRAGSGGAPLRGTDTQYF
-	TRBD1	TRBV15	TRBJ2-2	TGTGCCACCAGCAGAGATATGAGGGGGCTCACCGGGGAGCTGTTTTTT	CATSRDMRGLTGELFF
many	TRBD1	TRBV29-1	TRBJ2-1	TGCAGCGTTGATAGGGACAGGGATTTTAGTGAGCAGTTCTTC	CSVDRDRDFSEQFF
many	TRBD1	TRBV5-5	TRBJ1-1	TGTGCCAGCAGCGCCCCGGACAGGGGTGGTAGGACTGAAGCTTTCTTT	CASSAPDRGGRTEAFF
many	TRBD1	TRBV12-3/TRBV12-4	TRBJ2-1	TGTGCCAGCAGAAAGACTTCAGGGGGTCGAAACAATGAGCAGTTCTTC	CASRKTSGGRNNEQFF
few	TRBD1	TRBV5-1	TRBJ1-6	TGCGCCAGCAGCCAAGACAGGGTCGACTCACCCCTCCACTTT	CASSQDRVDSPLHF
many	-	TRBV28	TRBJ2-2	TGTGCCAGCAGTTTAGCGAGGATTAGAGCCGGGGAGCTGTTTTTT	CASSLARIRAGELFF